This T cell receptor (beta chain) was captured by sequencing in a study of CD8+ T cells in alopecia areata. The treatment is: oral pan-JAK inhibitor, 5-10 mg twice daily. Concerning this clone: The antigen is not known.

Broader study findings: Many expanded lesional clones persisted in scalp and blood during tofacitinib.

Sequencing relied on a cDNA template that was reverse transcribed from extracted RNA. Profiling relied on immunoSEQ multiplex PCR, and the TCRdb table lists in-frame clones only, not all of them. Among about 150,000 clones, 54% were seen once, and the ten largest hold about a sixth. The clonotype originates from a human donor with alopecia areata. Sample: CD8+ T cells sorted from blood, taken at week 4, from a patient treated with tofacitinib.

This CDR3 reads CASSVAPVQTDNSPLHF. The CDR3 nucleotides read TGTGCCAGCAGCGTAGCCCCCGTACAAACGGATAATTCACCCCTCCACTTT. V gene TRBV9 combines with J gene TRBJ1-6; D is unresolved. V was pared by 0 bases and J by 5 bases, with 15 bases between. CDR3 size: 17 residues. Germline CDR1 and CDR2: SGDLS and YYNGEE.